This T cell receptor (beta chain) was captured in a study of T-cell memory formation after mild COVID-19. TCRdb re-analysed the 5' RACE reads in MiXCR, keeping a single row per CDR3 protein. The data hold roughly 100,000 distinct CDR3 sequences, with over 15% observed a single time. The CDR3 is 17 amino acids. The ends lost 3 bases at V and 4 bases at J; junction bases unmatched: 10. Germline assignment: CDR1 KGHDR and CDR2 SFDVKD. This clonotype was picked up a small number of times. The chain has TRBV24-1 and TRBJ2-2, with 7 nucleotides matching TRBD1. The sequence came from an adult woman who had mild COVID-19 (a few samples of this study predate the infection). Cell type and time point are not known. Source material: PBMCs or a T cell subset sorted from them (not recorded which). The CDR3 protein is CATSDRQGRGSTGELFF. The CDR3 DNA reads TGTGCCACCAGTGATCGACAGGGTAGGGGGAGCACCGGGGAGCTGTTTTTT.